This T cell receptor beta chain emerged from a study of control samples from healthy donors and cancer patients. Sequenced by immunoSEQ multiplex PCR; TCRdb stores in-frame clones only, minus some. This table has some 97,000 clones, more than 75% appearing once. The sample consisted of blood. This receptor was obtained from a woman between 50 and 59 years old in good health.

CDR3 loop: CASSQDRGTNEKLFF. The CDR3, as DNA: TGTGCCAGCAGCCAGGACAGGGGAACTAATGAAAAACTGTTTTTT. V gene TRBV4-2 combines with J gene TRBJ1-4; 9 nucleotides match TRBD1. The CDR3 totals 15 residues. V lost 3 bases and J lost 1; bases outside the gene matches: 0. Per germline, CDR1 LGHNA and CDR2 YNFKEQ.